The clone carrying this T cell receptor (beta chain) was recorded only once. The table came from immunoSEQ multiplex PCR; TCRdb's copy has only in-frame clones and leaves some out. The profile shows 150,000 to 200,000 clones, 88% of them singletons. This entry belongs to a study of blood T cell repertoires in COVID-19. Cohort 3 donors were reported recovered after two negative PCRs, clearance, or symptom resolution. Germline assignment: CDR1 MNHEY and CDR2 SMNVEV (reference sequence). The germline V and J ends were trimmed by 3 bases and 2 bases, with 8 bases remaining between them. The CDR3 length is 14 residues.

This chain connects TRBV27 to TRBJ1-5, with D unclear. Material: PBMCs or T cells enriched from blood (not recorded which). The receptor comes from a woman aged 50 to 60 who had recovered from COVID-19. Here the CDR3 reads CASSLRDRNQPQHF. In DNA form, the CDR3 reads TGTGCCAGCAGTTTGAGGGATCGCAATCAGCCCCAGCATTTT.